This T cell receptor beta chain was identified in a study of T cell responses to AZD1222 COVID-19 vaccine. Sequenced by immunoSEQ multiplex PCR; TCRdb stores in-frame clones only, minus some. This sample carries some 50,000 clones, 89% of them seen once, and the ten largest clones take about 5.7%. CDR3 size: 18 residues. Germline loops: CDR1 SGHAT, CDR2 FQNNGV. Deletions cut 3 bases from V and 1 base from J, with 22 bases between. Sequences were derived from peripheral blood, sampled 28 days after the second AZD1222 dose. V and J are TRBV11-2 and TRBJ2-7; D could derive from TRBD1 or TRBD2 (5 bases each). This receptor was taken from an adult who received the AZD1222 COVID-19 vaccine. The CDR3 bases are TGTGCCAGCAGCTTCCCCGGGACGTCCCTCCCACTTTCCTACGAGCAGTACTTC. It translates to CASSFPGTSLPLSYEQYF.